The rows below give T cell receptor beta chains drawn from one sample of a study of blood T cell repertoires in COVID-19. TCRdb's copy holds only in-frame clones and misses some; the assay was immunoSEQ multiplex PCR. This repertoire shows about 210,000 clones, approximately 82% found once; its top ten account for about 8.9%. The sample consisted of peripheral blood. The receptors shown here come from a woman in her fifties or sixties with acute or convalescent COVID-19. The CDR3 runs from the conserved cysteine through the conserved F or W. The D gene is left open where the match is weak. Some rows mark clone size as missing; the rest say once, few, many or name a class of expanded clone.

>NA|NA|TRBJ2-5|TRBV24-1
TGTGCCACCAGTGATTCGATCCGGGACTCGAGTGGGGAGACCCAGTACTTC
CATSDSIRDSSGETQYF
>NA|once|TRBJ2-1|TRBV30
TGTGCCTGGAGCCCCCGACTGTACAATGAGCAGTTCTTC
CAWSPRLYNEQFF
>NA|NA|TRBJ1-3|TRBV18
TGTGCCAGCTCACCATCGGGGTCCGGAAACACCATATATTTT
CASSPSGSGNTIYF
>TRBD2|NA|TRBJ2-5|TRBV6-5
TGTGCCAGCAGTTTAGCGGGAGGGCCGTTAGAGACCCAGTACTTC
CASSLAGGPLETQYF
>NA|NA|TRBJ1-1|TRBV24-1
TGTGCCACCAGGAACAGGGAAACCACTGAAGCTTTCTTT
CATRNRETTEAFF
>TRBD2|few|TRBJ2-1|TRBV24-1
TGTGCCAGCCGGGGGGGGGCGGTCGATGAGCAGTTCTTC
CASRGGAVDEQFF
>NA|NA|TRBJ2-3|TRBV6-5
TGTGCCAGCAGTTACGGACAGATAGTTAGCACAGATACGCAGTATTTT
CASSYGQIVSTDTQYF
>NA|NA|TRBJ2-3|TRBV27
TGTGCCAGCAGTTACAACGGCGGAGACACAGATACGCAGTATTTT
CASSYNGGDTDTQYF
>NA|NA|TRBJ2-7|TRBV6-5
TGTGCCAGCTCAGGGGGGTATTACGAGCAGTACTTC
CASSGGYYEQYF
>TRBD1|few|TRBJ1-2|TRBV28
TGTGCCAGCAGTTCAAACGGACAGGGCCACTGGCGTGGCTACACCTTC
CASSSNGQGHWRGYTF
>TRBD1|few|TRBJ1-2|TRBV9
TGTGCCAGCAGCGAGGGGATGACAGGGGGCTCAAACTATGGCTACACCTTC
CASSEGMTGGSNYGYTF
>TRBD2|NA|TRBJ2-3|TRBV7-6
TGTGCCAGCAGCCCCCGGGCTAGCGGGTTGGGAGATACGCAGTATTTT
CASSPRASGLGDTQYF
>NA|few|TRBJ1-5|TRBV19
TGTGCCAGTAGTATAGATCTTCCGGGGCCCCAGCATTTT
CASSIDLPGPQHF
>TRBD1|NA|TRBJ2-7|TRBV24-1
TGTGCCACCAGTGACCCGGGACAGGGGGCGGGCGAGCAGTACTTC
CATSDPGQGAGEQYF
>NA|NA|TRBJ2-7|TRBV12-3/TRBV12-4
TGTGCCAGCAGTTTGGGGCATTCCGAGCAGTACTTC
CASSLGHSEQYF
>TRBD1|once|TRBJ2-5|TRBV9
TGTGCCAGCAGCGTAGGAGGGGGCGGAAAGAAAGAGACCCAGTACTTC
CASSVGGGGKKETQYF
>TRBD1|NA|TRBJ1-2|TRBV28
TGTGCCAGCAGAGCCCGGGACAGGGGGCGTCCGAACTATGGCTACACCTTC
CASRARDRGRPNYGYTF
>NA|NA|TRBJ2-3|TRBV2
TGTGCCAGCAGTTCCACGACAGGTTTGGATACGCAGTATTTT
CASSSTTGLDTQYF
>NA|NA|TRBJ2-7|TRBV7-2
TGTGCCAGCAGCTCGCTTTCGGGAGCGGGCAAGCAGTACTTC
CASSSLSGAGKQYF
>NA|few|TRBJ2-7|TRBV12-3/TRBV12-4
TGTGCCAGCAGCGAGGGGGGGAACGAGCAGTACTTC
CASSEGGNEQYF
>NA|few|TRBJ2-1|TRBV1
TGCACCAGCAGACCCCCGGGTATCTGCGATGAGCAGTTCTTC
CTSRPPGICDEQFF
>TRBD1|NA|TRBJ2-6|TRBV29-1
TGCAGCGTTGAAACCCTCCGGGACAGGGGTCTCTCTGGGGCCAACGTCCTGACTTTC
CSVETLRDRGLSGANVLTF
>NA|NA|TRBJ2-1|TRBV7-8
TGTGCCAGCAGCAGATCCGGGGATGAGCAGTTCTTC
CASSRSGDEQFF
>TRBD1|NA|TRBJ2-5|TRBV7-6
TGTGCCAGCAGCTTCACAGGGGCCCAAGAGACCCAGTACTTC
CASSFTGAQETQYF
>NA|NA|TRBJ2-3|TRBV7-2
TGTGCCAGCAGCCCTGAGGTAGCCAGACGCACAGATACGCAGTATTTT
CASSPEVARRTDTQYF
>NA|NA|TRBJ2-7|TRBV29-1
TGCAGCGTTAACTTCAGGGGTTCCCACGAGCAGTACTTC
CSVNFRGSHEQYF
>NA|NA|TRBJ2-7|TRBV3-1/TRBV3-2
TGTGCCAGCAGCCAAAATGGGGCATACGAGCAGTACTTC
CASSQNGAYEQYF
>NA|NA|TRBJ1-4|TRBV28
TGTGCCAGCAGTCCCCATGCAGGGGTTAATGAAAAACTGTTTTTT
CASSPHAGVNEKLFF
>NA|NA|TRBJ1-5|TRBV4-1
TGCGCCAGCAGCCAGACAGAGCTCGTGAGTCAGCCCCAGCATTTT
CASSQTELVSQPQHF
>NA|once|TRBJ1-5|TRBV11-2
TGTGCCAGCAGCTTAATATCCGGGCCCCAGCATTTT
CASSLISGPQHF
>NA|NA|TRBJ2-2|TRBV27
TGTGCCAGCAGTAGAGCAACGGCCGGGGAGCTGTTTTTT
CASSRATAGELFF
>TRBD2|NA|TRBJ2-2|TRBV10-3
TGTGCCATCAGTGAGTATAGCGGGAGGAGAACCGGGGAGCTGTTTTTT
CAISEYSGRRTGELFF